Listed below are T cell receptor beta chains from one sample, sequenced in a study of blood T cell repertoires in COVID-19. The data were produced by immunoSEQ multiplex PCR, yet TCRdb's version contains in-frame clones alone and is incomplete. The sample holds roughly 150,000 clones, around 81% seen once. The source material was PBMCs or T cells enriched from blood (not recorded which). The receptor source for this set is a woman aged 40 to 50 who had recovered from COVID-19. CDR3s include the opening cysteine and the closing phenylalanine or tryptophan. D genes are given only for firm matches. Not every row has a clone size; where given, it reads once, few, many or a size class.

DNA: TGCAGTGCTCCGTTGAACACTGAAGCTTTCTTT
CDR3: CSAPLNTEAFF
J: TRBJ1-1
length: 11
V: TRBV20-1
D: -
size: -

DNA: TGTGCCAGCAGCTCCGCCGAGACGGGGACCTACGAGCAGTACTTC
CDR3: CASSSAETGTYEQYF
J: TRBJ2-7
length: 15
V: TRBV9
D: -
size: -

DNA: TGTGCCAGCAGCTTCCTCTTGGACCAGGGGGGCATTCAGTACTTC
CDR3: CASSFLLDQGGIQYF
J: TRBJ2-4
length: 15
V: TRBV5-6
D: -
size: -

DNA: TGCAGCGTTGAAAGTTGGGCTAGCGGGGTAGCCACAGATACGCAGTATTTT
CDR3: CSVESWASGVATDTQYF
J: TRBJ2-3
length: 17
V: TRBV29-1
D: TRBD2
size: -

DNA: TGTGCCAGCAGCCAAGTGCAGGGGGAGTCACCCCTCCACTTT
CDR3: CASSQVQGESPLHF
J: TRBJ1-6
length: 14
V: TRBV3-1/TRBV3-2
D: TRBD1
size: -

DNA: TGCGCCAGCAGTCCCGACAGTGAGGTGGCTTTCTTT
CDR3: CASSPDSEVAFF
J: TRBJ1-1
length: 12
V: TRBV10-2
D: -
size: -

DNA: TGCAGCGTTGGCCACGGGGTCACCGAAGCTTTCTTT
CDR3: CSVGHGVTEAFF
J: TRBJ1-1
length: 12
V: TRBV29-1
D: -
size: -

DNA: TGTGCCAGCTCACCAACTAGCGGATTCTCCTACAATGAGCAGTTCTTC
CDR3: CASSPTSGFSYNEQFF
J: TRBJ2-1
length: 16
V: TRBV18
D: TRBD2
size: -

DNA: TGTGCCAGCAGCGTCGACAGGGCGGAAAATGAAAAACTGTTTTTT
CDR3: CASSVDRAENEKLFF
J: TRBJ1-4
length: 15
V: TRBV9
D: TRBD1
size: -

DNA: TGTGCCAGCAGCTTAGGTCGGGGGAGGGTCAATGAGCAGTTCTTC
CDR3: CASSLGRGRVNEQFF
J: TRBJ2-1
length: 15
V: TRBV11-2
D: TRBD2
size: -

DNA: TGTGCCAGCAGTTTTAATCGTCAGCCCCAGCATTTT
CDR3: CASSFNRQPQHF
J: TRBJ1-5
length: 12
V: TRBV12-3/TRBV12-4
D: -
size: -

DNA: TGTGCCAGCAGCTTGGTCGGTAACTATGGCTACACCTTC
CDR3: CASSLVGNYGYTF
J: TRBJ1-2
length: 13
V: TRBV7-9
D: -
size: -

DNA: TGTGCCAGCTCGGGCAGGGGGCTGGGGAACACTGAAGCTTTCTTT
CDR3: CASSGRGLGNTEAFF
J: TRBJ1-1
length: 15
V: TRBV21-1
D: -
size: -

DNA: TGTGCCATCAAGAACCCAGGAATCTCTGGGGCCAACGTCCTGACTTTC
CDR3: CAIKNPGISGANVLTF
J: TRBJ2-6
length: 16
V: TRBV10-3
D: -
size: few

DNA: TGTGCCACCAGTGAGGGAGAGGGCGACTATGGCTACACCTTC
CDR3: CATSEGEGDYGYTF
J: TRBJ1-2
length: 14
V: TRBV24-1
D: -
size: -

DNA: TGTGCCAGCAGCTTAAATCCGCGCGGGACCTACGAGCAGTACTTC
CDR3: CASSLNPRGTYEQYF
J: TRBJ2-7
length: 15
V: TRBV7-6
D: -
size: -

DNA: TGTGCCAGCAGTCCGACAGGGGGAAATTCACCCCTCCACTTT
CDR3: CASSPTGGNSPLHF
J: TRBJ1-6
length: 14
V: TRBV6-5
D: TRBD1
size: -

DNA: TGTGCCAGCAGTGAATCTGGCAGGTCGGGGGAGACCCAGTACTTC
CDR3: CASSESGRSGETQYF
J: TRBJ2-5
length: 15
V: TRBV25-1
D: -
size: -

DNA: TGTGCCAGCAGCGCTGGACAGGGGGGGCCCCAGCATTTT
CDR3: CASSAGQGGPQHF
J: TRBJ1-5
length: 13
V: TRBV7-8
D: TRBD1
size: -

DNA: TGTGCCAGCAGCGCCCAATATCAACGACTAGCAACGTCCTACAATGAGCAGTTCTTC
CDR3: CASSAQYQRLATSYNEQFF
J: TRBJ2-1
length: 19
V: TRBV7-8
D: TRBD2
size: -

DNA: TGTGCCAGCAGCTTAGGCGGGCTTACCGGGGAGCTGTTTTTT
CDR3: CASSLGGLTGELFF
J: TRBJ2-2
length: 14
V: TRBV7-3
D: -
size: -

DNA: TGTGCCAGCAGCGCCACAAGACAGGGGACTTATAATTCACCCCTCCACTTT
CDR3: CASSATRQGTYNSPLHF
J: TRBJ1-6
length: 17
V: TRBV5-8
D: TRBD1
size: -

DNA: TGTGCCAGCAGCCAAGAGGCCAGAGGACCCCAGCATTTT
CDR3: CASSQEARGPQHF
J: TRBJ1-5
length: 13
V: TRBV3-1/TRBV3-2
D: -
size: -

DNA: TGTGCCAGCAGCGGACAGGGAGGCAGCAATCAGCCCCAGCATTTT
CDR3: CASSGQGGSNQPQHF
J: TRBJ1-5
length: 15
V: TRBV2
D: TRBD1
size: -

DNA: TGTGCCATCAGAAGTGCGGCCACGAGCACAGATACGCAGTATTTT
CDR3: CAIRSAATSTDTQYF
J: TRBJ2-3
length: 15
V: TRBV10-3
D: -
size: -

DNA: TGTGCCAGCAGCTTATGGGGACAGGGAAACACTGAAGCTTTCTTT
CDR3: CASSLWGQGNTEAFF
J: TRBJ1-1
length: 15
V: TRBV7-8
D: TRBD1
size: -

DNA: TGTGCCAGCAGTGAAAGAACGACAGCTAACTATGGCTACACCTTC
CDR3: CASSERTTANYGYTF
J: TRBJ1-2
length: 15
V: TRBV6-1
D: -
size: -

DNA: TGTGCCAGCAGCCCCCGAACAGGGGTAGGAACCAAAAACATTCAGTACTTC
CDR3: CASSPRTGVGTKNIQYF
J: TRBJ2-4
length: 17
V: TRBV7-2
D: TRBD1
size: -

DNA: TGCGCCAGCAGCCGAAGGACTGGGAACACTGAAGCTTTCTTT
CDR3: CASSRRTGNTEAFF
J: TRBJ1-1
length: 14
V: TRBV5-1
D: -
size: -

DNA: TGTGCCAGCAGCCCGGGACACCGAGGGCAGCCCCAGCATTTT
CDR3: CASSPGHRGQPQHF
J: TRBJ1-5
length: 14
V: TRBV9
D: -
size: -

DNA: TGCAGCGTCCCTAAGGGGACTAGCGGGAGGGGAAATGAGCAGTTCTTC
CDR3: CSVPKGTSGRGNEQFF
J: TRBJ2-1
length: 16
V: TRBV29-1
D: TRBD2
size: -

DNA: TGCGCCAGCAGCCCAATAAAATCCACAGGGGGTTCTGGAAACACCATATATTTT
CDR3: CASSPIKSTGGSGNTIYF
J: TRBJ1-3
length: 18
V: TRBV4-1
D: TRBD1
size: -

DNA: TGTGCCACCAGTGATCCCGGGACTAGCGGGAGTTCAGATACGCAGTATTTT
CDR3: CATSDPGTSGSSDTQYF
J: TRBJ2-3
length: 17
V: TRBV24-1
D: TRBD2
size: -

DNA: TGTGCCAGCAGGGGGCTCGGGACTGAAGCTTTCTTT
CDR3: CASRGLGTEAFF
J: TRBJ1-1
length: 12
V: TRBV2
D: -
size: few

DNA: TGTGCCAGCAGCGACCCAGGGGCACCTGAAGCTTTCTTT
CDR3: CASSDPGAPEAFF
J: TRBJ1-1
length: 13
V: TRBV7-9
D: -
size: -